What follows is one T cell receptor (beta chain) and its context. The antigen is not known. The sample belongs to a study of identical twins. Healthy Caucasian donors formed the entire cohort. Notes on the study in general: Without tracking the same donors, conclusions rested on cross-sectional statistical analysis.

TCRdb re-called the 5' RACE reads with MiXCR, one entry per CDR3 protein. The sample includes around 1.7 million distinct CDR3 sequences, under 35% of them seen just once. Trimming pared 0 bases from V and 5 bases from J, leaving 16 bases between. The length of the CDR3 is 17 residues. The V gene's germline CDR1 is LGHDT and CDR2 YNNKEL (reference sequence). This clonotype was obtained from a newborn girl in good health. V is TRBV3-1 and J is TRBJ2-2; D unclear. The sample taken for sequencing was cord blood. The CDR3 bases are TGTGCCAGCAGCCAAGATCCCCGGGCTAGAGAGACCGGGGAGCTGTTTTTT. Its translation is CASSQDPRARETGELFF.